The entry below gives a single TCR beta chain sequence along with its context. This clone's antigen is unknown. No qualities accompany the bases; no much larger clone lies one base away. The germline V gene sets CDR1 to MNHEY and CDR2 to SVGAGI. The CDR3 sequence holds 14 residues, the cysteine and phenylalanine included. Of all the DNA, just the CDR3 is kept, 42 bases in frame from base 1. Between the V and J ends, shortened by 4 bases and 6 bases respectively, the junction contains 15 bases. The immunoSEQ Assay was used to sequence TCRbeta CDR3 regions. After extraction, genomic DNA underwent amplification by bias-controlled multiplex PCR, followed by high-throughput sequencing. The study's processing was this. To quantify the absolute abundance of every unique TCRbeta CDR3 region, sequences were collapsed and filtered. T cell fraction was estimated by normalization of TCRbeta template counts to usable DNA, with usable DNA being measured through amplification of reference genes present in all nucleated cells. Repertoire TCRs were annotated as SARS-CoV-2-specific by exact matching of V gene, CDR3 amino acid sequence and J gene to a known reactive TCR set. The reference SARS-CoV-2 TCR set was obtained from MIRA and was filtered for enrichment in COVID-19-positive ImmuneCODE repertoires, whereby public or cross-reactive TCRs were removed. Drawing on the MIRA antigens, annotated TCRs were analysed further at the level of specific ORF or position within ORF. Depth was the summed frequency of annotated unique rearrangements, while breadth was defined as annotated unique rearrangements over total unique productive rearrangements. Two-sided Wilcoxon rank-sum tests were used to compare TCR breadth between groups. Sourced from immuneACCESS, this table was stored by TCRdb with only in-frame sequences that have V and J called. A share of the clones is absent; for the studies checked, an unresolved V gene accounts for under half, and the remainder has no known explanation. V, J and clone size were drawn from that table, and D and trimming were deduced from the DNA. The sample includes roughly 380,000 clones, with 70% to 90% observed a single time. The ten largest clones represent around 3.6% of the sample.

These data come from a study of Ad26.COV2.S vaccination and SARS-CoV-2 variants (dated by TCRdb to the early 2020s). Background for the entire study: Vaccine-arm donors were drawn from COV1001, a multicentre, randomized, double-blind, placebo-controlled phase I-IIa trial of Ad26.COV2.S in healthy adults. Ad26.COV2.S was given intramuscularly at 5x10^10 or 1x10^11 viral particles, as a single shot or as two shots 56 days apart. The specificity and breadth of SARS-CoV-2-reactive T cell receptors after Ad26.COV2.S vaccination were assessed by TCRbeta repertoire sequencing. A total of 32 samples were included in the TCR-sequenced set, comprising around 20 Ad26.COV2.S vaccine recipients, 5 placebo recipients and 8 SARS-CoV-2 convalescent individuals. Trial participants were randomized into five groups of five, in which low-dose or high-dose Ad26.COV2.S was given once or twice, or placebo was given on both occasions. Investigators did not know the trial group allocation while performing experiments and assessing outcomes. The research as a whole found: After vaccination, spike-specific CD8+ and CD4+ T cell responses were reported to show substantial breadth. Spike-specific TCR breadth was higher in Ad26.COV2.S recipients than in placebo recipients (P = 0.0014). According to the authors, total T cell responses may have been underestimated by the TCR breadth and depth analyses. The study lacked the statistical power to compare responses across vaccine doses or regimens. Non-spike TCR breadth was comparable between vaccine and placebo recipients, consistent with the vaccine containing only spike.

Taken with the paper, the label for treatment or condition translates to: around 19 received Ad26.COV2.S at low or high dose, single or two shots; 5 received placebo; per-sample allocation not given. Repertoires of vaccine and placebo recipients were sequenced from samples collected on day 63 after the first injection. Cohort 1b enrolled around 23 adults aged 18-55 years at a single site in Boston, USA, between 29 July and 7 August 2020. Ad26.COV2.S was a replication-incompetent adenovirus type 26 vector that expressed a prefusion-stabilized SARS-CoV-2 spike protein derived from the original Wuhan strain.

Sequences were derived from peripheral blood, sampled in a trial of Ad26.COV2.S vaccine versus placebo. The V gene is TRBV6-5 and the J gene is TRBJ1-1; possibly the D gene is TRBD1, per 5 matching bases. This receptor was taken from a person aged 18-60 years who received the Ad26.COV2.S COVID-19 vaccine or a placebo. The bases read TGTGCCAGCAGTTCCTCCCCGGGGGGGGCTGAAGCTTTCTTT. Its amino acids are CASSSSPGGAEAFF.